These T cell receptor beta chains were read from a single sample in a study of blood T cell repertoires in COVID-19. The repertoire was sequenced with immunoSEQ multiplex PCR; TCRdb's copy has only in-frame clones and lacks some. The sample consists of around 160,000 clones, 78% of them appearing once. The sequencing sample was made of peripheral blood. These receptors all come from an elderly woman with acute or convalescent COVID-19. Each CDR3 is given without its conserved first and last residue.

V gene: TRBV7-8
CDR3 protein: ASSLAGEIGEQY

V gene: TRBV5-4
CDR3 protein: ASRRWGGETQY

V gene: TRBV30
CDR3 protein: AWSAPDSTNYGYT

V gene: TRBV6-1
CDR3 protein: ASSVPLAGVDYNEQF

V gene: TRBV24-1
CDR3 protein: ATSDLDYGYT

V gene: TRBV20-1
CDR3 protein: SADAGAGYT

V gene: TRBV7-3
CDR3 protein: ASSPTGQESDTQY

V gene: TRBV5-1
CDR3 protein: ASSLAGESEQF

V gene: TRBV7-2
CDR3 protein: ASSFLNEKLF

V gene: TRBV5-1
CDR3 protein: ASSGLAAQETQY

V gene: TRBV30
CDR3 protein: AWSVRSPQPQH

V gene: TRBV2
CDR3 protein: ASSDGRGQGYGYT

V gene: TRBV5-1
CDR3 protein: ASSLNRDTGELF

V gene: TRBV2
CDR3 protein: ASYIDREQY

V gene: TRBV19
CDR3 protein: ASSMGGGNYGYT

V gene: TRBV3-1/TRBV3-2
CDR3 protein: ASSPGTFTGELF

V gene: TRBV19
CDR3 protein: ASSIPNRGPDTIY

V gene: TRBV11-2
CDR3 protein: ASSSSGTSGSNEQF

V gene: TRBV28
CDR3 protein: ASRRSDGSNQPQH

V gene: TRBV2
CDR3 protein: ASSLTGFYEQY

V gene: TRBV2
CDR3 protein: ASSNTGGVTEAF